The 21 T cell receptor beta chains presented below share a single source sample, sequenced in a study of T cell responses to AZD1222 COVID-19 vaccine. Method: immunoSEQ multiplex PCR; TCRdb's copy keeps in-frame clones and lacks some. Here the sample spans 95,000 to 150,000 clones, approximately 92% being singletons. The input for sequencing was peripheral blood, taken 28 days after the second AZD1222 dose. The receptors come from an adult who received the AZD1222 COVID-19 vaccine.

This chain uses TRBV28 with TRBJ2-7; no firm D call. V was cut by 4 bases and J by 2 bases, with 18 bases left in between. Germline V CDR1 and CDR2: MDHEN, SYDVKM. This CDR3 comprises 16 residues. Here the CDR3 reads CASSSLRRRPTYEQYF. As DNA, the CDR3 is TGTGCCAGCAGTTCTCTACGGCGGAGACCGACCTACGAGCAGTACTTC.

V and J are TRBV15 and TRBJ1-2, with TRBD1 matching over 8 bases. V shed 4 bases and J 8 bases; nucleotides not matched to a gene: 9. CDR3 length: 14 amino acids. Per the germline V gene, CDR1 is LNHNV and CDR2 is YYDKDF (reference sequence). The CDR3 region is CATSILVGQGGYTF. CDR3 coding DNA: TGTGCCACCAGCATTCTAGTAGGACAGGGAGGCTACACCTTC.

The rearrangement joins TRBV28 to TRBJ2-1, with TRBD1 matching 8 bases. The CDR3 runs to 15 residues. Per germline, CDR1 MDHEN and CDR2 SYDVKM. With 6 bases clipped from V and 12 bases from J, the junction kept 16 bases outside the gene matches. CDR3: CASSGLGQGASTQFF. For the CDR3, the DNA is TGTGCCAGCAGCGGCTTGGGGCAGGGGGCATCGACGCAGTTCTTC.

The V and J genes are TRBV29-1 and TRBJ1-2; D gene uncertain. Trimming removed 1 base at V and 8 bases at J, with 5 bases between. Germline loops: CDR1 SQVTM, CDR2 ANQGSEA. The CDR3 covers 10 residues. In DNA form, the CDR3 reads TGCAGCGTTGAAGTATTCGGCTACACCTTC. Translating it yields CSVEVFGYTF.

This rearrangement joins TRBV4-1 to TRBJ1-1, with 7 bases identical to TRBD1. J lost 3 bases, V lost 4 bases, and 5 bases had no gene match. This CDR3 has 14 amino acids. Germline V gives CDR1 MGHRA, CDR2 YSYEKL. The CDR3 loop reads CASSLQGWDTEAFF. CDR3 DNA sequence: TGCGCCAGCAGCCTACAGGGGTGGGACACTGAAGCTTTCTTT.

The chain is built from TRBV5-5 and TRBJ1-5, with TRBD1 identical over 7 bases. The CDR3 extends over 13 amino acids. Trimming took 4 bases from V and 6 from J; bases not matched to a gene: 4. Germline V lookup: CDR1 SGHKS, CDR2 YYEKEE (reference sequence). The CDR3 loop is CASSLTGIQPQHF. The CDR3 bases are TGTGCCAGCAGCCTGACAGGGATTCAGCCCCAGCATTTT.

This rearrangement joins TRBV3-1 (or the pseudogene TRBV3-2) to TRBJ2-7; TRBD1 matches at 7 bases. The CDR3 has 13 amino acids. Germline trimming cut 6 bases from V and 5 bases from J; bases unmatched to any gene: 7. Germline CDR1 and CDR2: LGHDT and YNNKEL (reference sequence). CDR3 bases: TGTGCCAGCAGTCCAAACAGGGGCGACGAGCAGTACTTC. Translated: CASSPNRGDEQYF.

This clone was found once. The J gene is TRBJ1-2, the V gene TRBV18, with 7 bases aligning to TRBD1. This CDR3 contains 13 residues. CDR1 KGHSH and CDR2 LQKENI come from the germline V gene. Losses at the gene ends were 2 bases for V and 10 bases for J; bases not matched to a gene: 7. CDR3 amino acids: CASSPREGGDYTF. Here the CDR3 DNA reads TGTGCCAGCTCACCAAGGGAAGGGGGCGACTACACCTTC.

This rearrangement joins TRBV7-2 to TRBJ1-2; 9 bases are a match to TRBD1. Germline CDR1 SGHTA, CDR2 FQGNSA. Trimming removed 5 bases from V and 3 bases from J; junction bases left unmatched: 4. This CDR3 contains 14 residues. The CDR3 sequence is CASSLGQGHYGYTF. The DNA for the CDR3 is TGTGCCAGCAGCCTGGGACAGGGCCACTATGGCTACACCTTC.

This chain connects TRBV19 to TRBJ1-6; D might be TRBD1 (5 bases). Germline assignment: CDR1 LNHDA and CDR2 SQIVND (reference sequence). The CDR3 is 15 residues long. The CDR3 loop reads CADPCGGWSNSPLHF. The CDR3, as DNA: TGTGCAGACCCATGTGGGGGATGGAGTAATTCACCCCTCCACTTT.

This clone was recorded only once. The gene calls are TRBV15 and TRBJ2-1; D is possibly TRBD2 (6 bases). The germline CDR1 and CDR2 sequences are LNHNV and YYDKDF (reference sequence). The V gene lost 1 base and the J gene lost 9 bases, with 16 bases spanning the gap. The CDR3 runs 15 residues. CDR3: CATSRGRSGRSEQFF. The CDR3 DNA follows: TGTGCCACCAGCAGAGGGAGGAGCGGGCGGAGTGAGCAGTTCTTC.

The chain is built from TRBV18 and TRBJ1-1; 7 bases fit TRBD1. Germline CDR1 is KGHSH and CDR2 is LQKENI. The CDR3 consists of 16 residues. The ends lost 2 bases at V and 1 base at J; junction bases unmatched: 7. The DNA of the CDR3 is TGTGCCAGCTCACCAGTGGATCCAGGGGGGAACACTGAAGCTTTCTTT. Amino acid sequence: CASSPVDPGGNTEAFF. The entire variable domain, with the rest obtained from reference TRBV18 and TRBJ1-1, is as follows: NAGVMQNPRHLVRRRGQEARLRCSPMKGHSHVYWYRQLPEEGLKFMVYLQKENIIDESGMPKERFSAEFPKEGPSILRIQQVVRGDSAAYFCASSPVDPGGNTEAFFGQGTRLTVV.

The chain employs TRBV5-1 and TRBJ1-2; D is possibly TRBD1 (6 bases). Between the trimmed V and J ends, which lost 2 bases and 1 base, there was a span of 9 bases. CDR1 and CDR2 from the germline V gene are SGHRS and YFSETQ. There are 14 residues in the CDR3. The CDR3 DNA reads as TGCGCCAGCAGCTTATCGGACAGTAACTATGGCTACACCTTC. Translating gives CASSLSDSNYGYTF.

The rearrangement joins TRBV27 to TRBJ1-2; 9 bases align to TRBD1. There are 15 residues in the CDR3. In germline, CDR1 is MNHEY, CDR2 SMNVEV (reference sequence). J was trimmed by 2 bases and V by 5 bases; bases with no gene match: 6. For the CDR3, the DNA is TGTGCCAGCAGTGGGACAGGGCGGGCCAACTATGGCTACACCTTC. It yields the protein CASSGTGRANYGYTF.

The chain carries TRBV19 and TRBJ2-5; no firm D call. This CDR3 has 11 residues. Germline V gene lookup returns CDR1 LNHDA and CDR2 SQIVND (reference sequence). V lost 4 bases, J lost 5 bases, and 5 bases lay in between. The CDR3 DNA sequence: TGTGCCAGTAGTAGAGACGAGACCCAGTACTTC. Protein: CASSRDETQYF.

The CDR3 region is CASSQGTGANTGELFF. The DNA for the CDR3 is TGTGCCAGCAGCCAGGGGACAGGGGCGAACACCGGGGAGCTGTTTTTT. The chain recombines TRBV7-9 with TRBJ2-2; 10 bases are a match to TRBD1. The J segment lost 0 bases and the V segment lost 5 bases, leaving 3 bases of the junction unmatched. CDR3 size: 16 residues. Germline assignment: CDR1 SEHNR and CDR2 FQNEAQ (reference sequence). Full variable domain (outside the CDR3, taken from reference TRBV7-9 and TRBJ2-2): DTGVSQNPRHKITKRGQNVTFRCDPISEHNRLYWYRQTLGQGPEFLTYFQNEAQLEKSRLLSDRFSAERPKGSFSTLEIQRTEQGDSAMYLCASSQGTGANTGELFFGEGSRLTVL.

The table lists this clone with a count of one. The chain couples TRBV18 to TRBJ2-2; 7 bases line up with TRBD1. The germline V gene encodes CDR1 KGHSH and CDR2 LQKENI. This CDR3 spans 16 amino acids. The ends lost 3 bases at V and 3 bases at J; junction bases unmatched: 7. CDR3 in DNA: TGTGCCAGCTCACCGCCTGGGCAGGGGGACACCGGGGAGCTGTTTTTT. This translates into CASSPPGQGDTGELFF.

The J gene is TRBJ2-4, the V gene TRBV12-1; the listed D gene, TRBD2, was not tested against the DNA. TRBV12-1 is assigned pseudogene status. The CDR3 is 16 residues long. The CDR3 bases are TGTGCCAGCAGCCCTCGTCCGGGACTACAGTCAGGCATTCAGTACTTC. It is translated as CASSPRPGLQSGIQYF.

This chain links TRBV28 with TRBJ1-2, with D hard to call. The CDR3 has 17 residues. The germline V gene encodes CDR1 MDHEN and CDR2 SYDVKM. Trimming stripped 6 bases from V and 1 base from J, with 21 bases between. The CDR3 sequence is CASRPFTSFGINYGYTF. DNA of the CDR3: TGTGCCAGCAGACCTTTCACCTCTTTTGGGATTAACTATGGCTACACCTTC.

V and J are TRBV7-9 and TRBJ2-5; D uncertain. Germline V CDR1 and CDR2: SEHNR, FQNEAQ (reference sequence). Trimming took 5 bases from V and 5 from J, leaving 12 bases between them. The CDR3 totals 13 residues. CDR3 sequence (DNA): TGTGCCAGCAGCCTAGACGGTGTGGAGACCCAGTACTTC. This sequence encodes CASSLDGVETQYF.

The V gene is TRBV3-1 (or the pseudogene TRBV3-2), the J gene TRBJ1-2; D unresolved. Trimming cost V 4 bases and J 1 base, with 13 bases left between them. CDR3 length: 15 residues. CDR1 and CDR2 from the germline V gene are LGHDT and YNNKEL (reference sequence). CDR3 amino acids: CASSLGGSYNYGYTF. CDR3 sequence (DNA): TGTGCCAGCAGCCTAGGTGGGAGTTATAACTATGGCTACACCTTC.